This T cell receptor (beta chain) appears in the sequencing data of a study of cytomegalovirus exposure and HLA in healthy donors. J lost 5 bases, V lost 2 bases, and 5 bases had no gene match. This CDR3 has 15 residues. Per germline, CDR1 MNHEY and CDR2 SMNVEV (reference sequence). This clone was detected only once. The antigen is not known. PCR used 60 Vbeta primers and 13 Jbeta primers. Repertoires were generated with immunoSEQ multiplex PCR, while TCRdb's copy carries only in-frame clones and drops some. This table has about 240,000 clones, around 81% appearing once. Study results and limitations: One variant, a missense change in DCLRE1C, was linked in a later analysis to TCR beta V- and J-gene trimming. Certain indistinguishable V segments, among them TRBV6-2 and TRBV6-3, were excluded.

Material: PBMCs. This chain links TRBV27 with TRBJ1-1, with 10 bases that match TRBD1. This TCR was recovered from a woman aged 55-69 years in good health and CMV-seropositive. CDR3 coding DNA: TGTGCCAGCAGTTTAGGATGGACAGGGGGTACTGAAGCTTTCTTT. Residues: CASSLGWTGGTEAFF.